Shown below are 20 T cell receptor beta chains from a single sample sequenced in a study of cytomegalovirus exposure and HLA in healthy donors. Primers: 60 Vbeta forward and 13 Jbeta reverse. Here immunoSEQ multiplex PCR was the method, and the copy in TCRdb shows in-frame clones only, minus some. The table lists some 180,000 clones, over 70% of them singletons. The sequencing input was PBMCs. The source is a man younger than 35 in good health and CMV-seronegative.

In its sample, this clone was seen a few times. The genes are TRBV9 and TRBJ1-2, with a possible D match to TRBD1 (5 bases). Trimming left V 0 bases short and J 8 bases short, with 11 bases between. Germline CDR1 is SGDLS and CDR2 is YYNGEE. The CDR3 loop spans 13 amino acids. CDR3 in amino acids: CASSVATDGGYTF. The CDR3 DNA is TGTGCCAGCAGCGTAGCGACAGATGGGGGCTACACCTTC.

The chain couples TRBV21-1 to TRBJ2-6; the D call in the table, TRBD1, was not verified against the DNA. TRBV21-1 is noted as a pseudogene. The CDR3 loop spans 16 amino acids. DNA for the CDR3: TGTGCCAGCACCGGACAGGGAGGGTCTGGGGCCAACGTCCTGACTTTC. This codes for CASTGQGGSGANVLTF.

This chain joins TRBV7-2 and TRBJ2-2; D not resolved. Germline CDR1 reads SGHTA; CDR2 reads FQGNSA. Trimming pared 3 bases from V and 0 bases from J, leaving 8 bases between. This CDR3 is built from 15 residues. The CDR3 loop reads CASSFSSANTGELFF. The CDR3 DNA reads as TGTGCCAGCAGCTTCTCCAGCGCGAACACCGGGGAGCTGTTTTTT. Together with reference TRBV7-2 and TRBJ2-2, the CDR3 gives the full variable domain: GAGVSQSPSNKVTEKGKDVELRCDPISGHTALYWYRQSLGQGLEFLIYFQGNSAPDKSGLPSDRFSAERTGGSVSTLTIQRTQQEDSAVYLCASSFSSANTGELFFGEGSRLTVL.

The V and J genes are TRBV4-1 and TRBJ2-3; 11 bases line up with TRBD2. Trimming removed 0 bases from V and 6 bases from J; junction bases left unmatched: 8. Germline V gene data show CDR1 as MGHRA and CDR2 as YSYEKL. The CDR3 sequence is 17 residues long. In DNA, the CDR3 is TGCGCCAGCAGCCAAGAATTAGCGGGAGGGCCAACGGATACGCAGTATTTT. It specifies CASSQELAGGPTDTQYF.

V usage is TRBV29-1 and J usage is TRBJ1-1, with unresolved D. Per germline, CDR1 SQVTM and CDR2 ANQGSEA. Deletions cut 2 bases from V and 5 bases from J, with 12 bases between. The CDR3 is made up of 13 amino acids. As DNA, the CDR3 is TGCAGCGTTGAATCGCTTCAGAAAACTGAAGCTTTCTTT. Its translation: CSVESLQKTEAFF.

DNA for the CDR3: TGTGCCAGCAGCCGCGGGGGAACCTATAATTCACCCCTCCACTTT. Amino acids: CASSRGGTYNSPLHF. The chain joins TRBV11-1 to TRBJ1-6; D may be TRBD1 (5 bases). The V and J ends lost 5 bases and 2 bases respectively, with 10 bases between them. The germline CDR1 and CDR2 sequences are SGHAT and FQDESV (reference sequence). This CDR3 region has 15 residues.

The genes are TRBV6-5 and TRBJ1-2; TRBD1 aligns across 11 bases. Germline V gene data show CDR1 as MNHEY and CDR2 as SVGAGI. The V segment lost 8 bases and the J segment 4 bases; nucleotides outside the gene matches: 3. This CDR3 spans 13 amino acids. The CDR3 here is CASRTGGGYGYTF. The CDR3, as DNA: TGTGCCAGCCGGACAGGGGGCGGCTATGGCTACACCTTC.

This clone was detected only a few times. The chain carries TRBV7-2 and TRBJ1-2; D might be TRBD1 (5 bases). Trimming pared 5 bases from V and 4 bases from J, leaving 17 bases between. Germline V gene data show CDR1 as SGHTA and CDR2 as FQGNSA. The CDR3 spans 15 residues. The CDR3 protein is CASSTYMGGSYGYTF. Here the CDR3 DNA reads TGTGCCAGCAGCACATACATGGGGGGGAGCTATGGCTACACCTTC.

This clone was recorded a few times. This rearrangement joins TRBV30 to TRBJ1-6, with D tentatively TRBD1 (5 bases). The CDR3 runs to 17 residues. Trimming took off 2 bases at V and 7 bases at J, with 21 bases between the two ends. CDR1 GTSNPN and CDR2 SVGIG come from the germline V gene (reference sequence). This CDR3 is CAWSYELFRVQNSPLHF. The CDR3 coding sequence is TGTGCCTGGAGTTATGAACTGTTCAGGGTACAGAATTCACCCCTCCACTTT.

V and J are TRBV19 and TRBJ2-5; 10 bases fit TRBD1. Germline CDR1 is LNHDA and CDR2 is SQIVND (reference sequence). Losses at the gene ends were 6 bases for V and 2 bases for J; bases not matched to a gene: 27. The CDR3 has 22 residues. The CDR3 DNA is TGTGCCAGTAGAGGATTTTTCGCCTCGGGACAGGGGCGAGGTTGGGCACAAGAGACCCAGTACTTC. Its translation is CASRGFFASGQGRGWAQETQYF.

This clone turned up a few times. The rearrangement uses TRBV2 and TRBJ2-4; 8 nucleotides agree with TRBD2. CDR3 length equals 19 residues. CDR1 is SNHLY, CDR2 FYNNEI, per germline. The junction had 16 bases not matched to a gene; V was cut back by 6 bases and J by 0 bases. This CDR3 reads CASSSEDMSGRAAKNIQYF. The CDR3 DNA follows: TGTGCCAGCAGCTCAGAAGATATGAGCGGGAGAGCAGCCAAAAACATTCAGTACTTC.

This chain connects TRBV6-5 to TRBJ2-5, with 12 nucleotides matching TRBD1. The J call is in doubt because the DNA end fits TRBJ2-7 better. Germline V lookup: CDR1 MNHEY, CDR2 SVGAGI. The CDR3 has 13 amino acids. CDR3 coding DNA: TGTGCCAGCAGAGGGACAGGGGGCATCGAGCAGTACTTC. Its translation: CASRGTGGIEQYF.

The gene calls are TRBV5-6 and TRBJ2-5, with TRBD2 as a possible D gene (6 bases). CDR1 is SGHDT, CDR2 YYEEEE, per germline. V shed 0 bases and J shed 1 base, with 13 bases lying between them. CDR3 length: 16 amino acids. CDR3 DNA sequence: TGTGCCAGCAGCTTGGATCGGGGGAATCTCCAAGAGACCCAGTACTTC. Translating gives CASSLDRGNLQETQYF.

This chain joins TRBV30 and TRBJ1-2, with 7 bases matching TRBD1. This CDR3 has 15 amino acids. Germline-derived CDR1 and CDR2 are GTSNPN and SVGIG (reference sequence). Trimming took 0 bases from V and 4 from J; bases not matched to a gene: 8. This CDR3 is CAWSVGQAGVYGYTF. CDR3 DNA sequence: TGTGCCTGGAGTGTAGGACAGGCAGGAGTCTATGGCTACACCTTC.

The chain links TRBV7-2 to TRBJ2-7; tentative D call: TRBD2 (5 bases). V was clipped by 5 bases and J by 12 bases, with 23 bases between them. The V gene's germline CDR1 is SGHTA and CDR2 FQGNSA. The CDR3 runs to 14 residues. Here the CDR3 DNA reads TGTGCCAGCAGCCCTTATCCGGACTCCCGGGTGTGGTACTTC. This encodes CASSPYPDSRVWYF.

V is TRBV25-1 and J is TRBJ2-3; 7 bases are shared with TRBD2. Germline V gene lookup returns CDR1 MGHDK and CDR2 SYGVNS. The CDR3 length is 18 residues. The J segment lost 0 bases and the V segment lost 2 bases, leaving 11 bases of the junction unmatched. This CDR3 reads CASSEPGGGGISTDTQYF. The CDR3 bases are TGTGCCAGCAGTGAACCCGGCGGGGGAGGTATTAGCACAGATACGCAGTATTTT.

The chain has TRBV30 and TRBJ1-5, with D perhaps matching TRBD1 (6 bases). The CDR3 consists of 13 residues. Trimming left V 0 bases short and J 7 bases short, with 10 bases between. Germline V gene lookup returns CDR1 GTSNPN and CDR2 SVGIG (reference sequence). The CDR3 reads CAWSVQGSQPQHF. DNA for the CDR3: TGTGCCTGGAGTGTACAGGGATCACAGCCCCAGCATTTT.

The rearrangement uses TRBV19 and TRBJ2-3; 7 bases map to TRBD2. V was clipped by 6 bases and J by 0 bases; unmatched bases: 6. The germline CDR1 and CDR2 sequences are LNHDA and SQIVND (reference sequence). The CDR3 spans 15 residues. The DNA for the CDR3 is TGTGCCAGTAGACAACTAGCGCCTAGCACAGATACGCAGTATTTT. Protein product: CASRQLAPSTDTQYF.

This chain links TRBV30 with TRBJ2-1; 11 bases fit TRBD2. Germline trimming cut 6 bases from V and 7 bases from J; bases unmatched to any gene: 20. CDR1 GTSNPN and CDR2 SVGIG come from the germline V gene (reference sequence). The CDR3 length is 18 residues. The CDR3 loop reads CACQPFETSGTIENEQFF. CDR3 in DNA: TGTGCCTGCCAACCCTTTGAGACTAGCGGGACCATAGAGAATGAGCAGTTCTTC. The variable domain in full, completed from reference TRBV30 and TRBJ2-1, reads SQTIHQWPATLVQPVGSPLSLECTVEGTSNPNLYWYRQAAGRGLQLLFYSVGIGQISSEVPQNLSASRPQDRQFILSSKKLLLSDSGFYLCACQPFETSGTIENEQFFGPGTRLTVL.

The gene calls are TRBV27 and TRBJ1-4, with D tentatively TRBD1 (6 bases). The CDR3 consists of 16 residues. Germline lookup yields CDR1 MNHEY and CDR2 SMNVEV (reference sequence). Trimming cost V 2 bases and J 4 bases, with 14 bases left between them. The CDR3 loop is CASSLGWGTHNEKLFF. The CDR3 DNA follows: TGTGCCAGCAGTTTAGGGTGGGGGACACATAATGAAAAACTGTTTTTT. Together with reference TRBV27 and TRBJ1-4, the CDR3 gives the full variable domain: EAQVTQNPRYLITVTGKKLTVTCSQNMNHEYMSWYRQDPGLGLRQIYYSMNVEVTDKGDVPEGYKVSRKEKRNFPLILESPSPNQTSLYFCASSLGWGTHNEKLFFGSGTQLSVL.